This entry lists 2 T cell receptor beta chains sequenced from one sample in a study of T cells in Graves' hyperthyroidism and ophthalmopathy. RNA transcripts yielded amplified TCR beta CDR3 regions. When the TCR CDR3 underwent first-round RT-PCR, the HTBI primer set was used. TCRdb ran MiXCR on the multiplex PCR reads and lists one entry per CDR3 protein. The sample consists of roughly 380,000 distinct CDR3 sequences, approximately 19% of them appearing once. The sample comprised blood. Receptors were obtained from a woman aged 18-29 years with Graves' hyperthyroidism.

This clonotype was seen repeatedly, ten times or more. The V gene is TRBV12-3 or TRBV12-4, the J gene TRBJ2-6; D uncertain. The CDR3 is 14 amino acids. The germline V and J ends were trimmed by 7 bases and 1 base, with 8 bases remaining between them. The CDR3 spells CASKEQSGANVLTF. Here the CDR3 DNA reads TGTGCCAGCAAAGAGCAGTCTGGGGCCAACGTCCTGACTTTC.

A note on this clonotype: One end of the junction varies from germline; a read error may be responsible. The chain joins TRBV4-1 to TRBJ2-2, with a weak D call TRBD2 (5 bases). Germline V gene sequence: CDR1 MGHRA, CDR2 YSYEKL. The CDR3 is 13 amino acids. The CDR3 nucleotides read TGCGCCAGCCGTCGTTCCTCTGCCGGGGAGCTGTCTTTT. This gives the protein CASRRSSAGELSF.